The rows below give T cell receptor beta chains drawn from one sample of a study of neurological immune-mediated disorders. TCRdb used MiXCR to reprocess the 5' RACE reads, holding one entry per CDR3 protein. The sample shows about 59,000 distinct CDR3 sequences, around 24% of them seen only once. The sequencing input was PBMCs. Receptors were obtained from a man aged 60 to 75 with HTLV-1-associated myelopathy (HAM/TSP). Both conserved end residues are part of each CDR3. D genes are given only for firm matches. Size tells how often a clone was seen (once, few, many) or the class of an expanded clone, and some rows leave it out.

v_call,clone_size,d_call,j_call,cdr3_nt,cdr3_aa
TRBV4-1,many,TRBD2,TRBJ2-4,TGCGCCAGCAGCCAAAGGGTAGCGGGAGTGGCGGCCAAAAACATTCAGTACTTC,CASSQRVAGVAAKNIQYF
TRBV20-1,many,TRBD2,TRBJ2-1,TGCAGTGCTAGAAAAACTAGCGGGAGGTTGGATGAGCAGTTCTTC,CSARKTSGRLDEQFF
TRBV20-1,many,TRBD1,TRBJ1-1,TGCAGTGCTAAGGACAGGGGGCCCACTGAAGCTTTCTTT,CSAKDRGPTEAFF
TRBV20-1,many,TRBD2,TRBJ2-7,TGCAGTGCTAGCGGGAGGAACATTAAAACCTCCTACGAGCAGTACTTC,CSASGRNIKTSYEQYF
TRBV6-5,few,-,TRBJ2-2,TGTGCCAGCAGCCTGCAGGGACTGGGGAACACCGGGGAGCTGTTTTTT,CASSLQGLGNTGELFF
TRBV28,many,-,TRBJ2-5,TGTGCCAGCAGTTTGGGCAGGGTGGAGACCCAGTACTTC,CASSLGRVETQYF
TRBV12-3/TRBV12-4,many,-,TRBJ2-5,TGTGCCAGCAGTCAGAGACAAGAGACCCAGTACTTC,CASSQRQETQYF
TRBV5-1,many,TRBD1,TRBJ2-1,TGCGCCAGCAGCTTGGCGGGGACAGCCTACAATGAGCAGTTCTTC,CASSLAGTAYNEQFF
TRBV3-1,-,TRBD2,TRBJ2-1,TGTGCCAGCAGCCAACGGGCTAGCGGGACCTACAATGAGCAGTTCTTC,CASSQRASGTYNEQFF
TRBV6-1,many,TRBD2,TRBJ2-5,TGTGCCAGCAGTGAACTAGCGGGAGCTGTGACCCAGTACTTC,CASSELAGAVTQYF
TRBV5-1,many,-,TRBJ2-1,TGCGCCAGCAGCTCGGACAGACTATCCTACAATGAGCAGTTCTTC,CASSSDRLSYNEQFF
TRBV20-1,-,-,TRBJ2-5,TGCAGTGCTAGATTTAATCTCCGCCAAGAGACCCGGTACTTC,CSARFNLRQETRYF
TRBV20-1,few,-,TRBJ1-2,TGCAGTGCTAGAGATGTCAGGGCCGGGGGAGGCTACACCTTC,CSARDVRAGGGYTF
TRBV5-1,-,TRBD2,TRBJ2-1,TGCGCCAGCAGCACAACCCTAGCGGCCTCCTACAATGAGCAGTTCTTC,CASSTTLAASYNEQFF
TRBV12-3/TRBV12-4,many,-,TRBJ1-3,TGTGCCAGCAGTTATGCGTTCTCTGGAAACACCATATATTTT,CASSYAFSGNTIYF
TRBV3-1,many,TRBD1,TRBJ2-2,TGTGCCAGCAGCCGCCTGCCAGGGGGTCTGGGGACCGGGGAGCTGTTTTTT,CASSRLPGGLGTGELFF
TRBV28,-,-,TRBJ1-1,TGTGCCAGCAGCCACCCAAGGGCGCTGGGGACTGAAGCTTTCTTT,CASSHPRALGTEAFF
TRBV5-6,-,-,TRBJ2-1,TGTGCCAGCAGCTTAAAGACAGACGTTGAGCAGTTCTTC,CASSLKTDVEQFF
TRBV29-1,many,-,TRBJ2-1,TGCAGCGTTGAGGTACAGCTCTACAATGAGCAGTTCTTC,CSVEVQLYNEQFF
TRBV5-1,once,-,TRBJ2-2,TGCGCCAGCAGCGGCCGGGACACGACCGGGGAGCTGTTTTTT,CASSGRDTTGELFF
TRBV21-1,many,-,TRBJ1-1,TGTGCCAGCAGCAAAGTGTCTTGTCGGGAAAGGAACACTGAAGCTTTCTTT,CASSKVSCRERNTEAFF
TRBV20-1,many,TRBD2,TRBJ2-1,TGCCCCTGGAGAGGAACGGGAGGTGATAATGAGCAGTTCTTC,CPWRGTGGDNEQFF
TRBV25-1,-,-,TRBJ2-1,TGTGCCAGCAGGGGCGTTTTCTCCTACAATGAGCAGTTCTTC,CASRGVFSYNEQFF
TRBV5-1,many,TRBD1,TRBJ2-3,TGCGCCAGCAGCTTACCGCCGGGACAGGGCTCTAGCACAGATACGCAGTATTTT,CASSLPPGQGSSTDTQYF
TRBV6-5,-,TRBD1,TRBJ1-2,TGTGCCAGCAGTCCCTCAGGGGGTCATGGCTACACCTTC,CASSPSGGHGYTF
TRBV4-1,-,TRBD2,TRBJ2-1,TGCGCCAGCACCCTAGAGGCGGGAGGGATGTTCAATGAGCAGTTCTTC,CASTLEAGGMFNEQFF
TRBV5-5,-,TRBD1,TRBJ2-7,TGTGCCAGCAGCTTGACAGGGGGTCACGAGCAGTACTTC,CASSLTGGHEQYF
TRBV7-2,many,TRBD2,TRBJ2-1,TGTGCCAGCAGCTTAGTAGCGGGAGCCTACAATGAGCAGTTCTTC,CASSLVAGAYNEQFF
TRBV4-2,many,TRBD1,TRBJ2-3,TGTGCCAGCAGCCAAGATCTGACAGGGGGATCAGATACGCAGTATTTT,CASSQDLTGGSDTQYF
TRBV25-1,many,-,TRBJ1-3,TGTGCCAGCAGTGATCAGATTCTCTCTGGAAACACCATATATTTT,CASSDQILSGNTIYF
TRBV5-1,many,TRBD1,TRBJ1-1,TGCGCCAGCAGCACCTCGGGACAGACCCTAGACACTGAAGCTTTCTTT,CASSTSGQTLDTEAFF
TRBV4-1,many,TRBD2,TRBJ2-2,TGCGCCAGCAGCCAAGAAGGATTAGCGGGAGGGCTCCGCGGCACCGGGGAGCTGTTTTTT,CASSQEGLAGGLRGTGELFF
TRBV10-3,many,TRBD1,TRBJ1-1,TGTGCCATCAGCGGGAACACAGGGGGGGGCACTGAAGCTTTCTTT,CAISGNTGGGTEAFF
TRBV10-3,many,TRBD1,TRBJ1-2,TGTGCCACCGGGGCAGACAGGGACGGGCGGGGCTATGGCTACACCTTC,CATGADRDGRGYGYTF
TRBV20-1,many,TRBD2,TRBJ2-3,TGCAGTGCTAGTCTAACTAGCGGGACCTCCGTAGATACGCAGTATTTT,CSASLTSGTSVDTQYF
TRBV20-1,few,TRBD2,TRBJ2-2,TGCAGTGCAAAGCCGGGACTAATGACCGGGGAGCTGTTTTTT,CSAKPGLMTGELFF
TRBV5-1,many,-,TRBJ2-3,TGCGCCAGCAGCCCGGGCGTAGGAAGCACAGATACGCAGTATTTT,CASSPGVGSTDTQYF
TRBV20-1,many,TRBD2,TRBJ2-1,TGCAGTGCTAGAGCCGGTGGGACTAGCGGGATGGGCGAGCAGTTCTTC,CSARAGGTSGMGEQFF
TRBV20-1,few,TRBD1,TRBJ2-3,TGCAGTGCTAGAGCGACAGGGCGTGGCACAGATACGCAGTATTTT,CSARATGRGTDTQYF
TRBV29-1,many,-,TRBJ2-1,TGCAGCGTTGAAGAAGGCTGGGGACGGGATGAGCAGTTCTTC,CSVEEGWGRDEQFF
TRBV5-1,many,-,TRBJ2-1,TGCGCCAGCAGCTCGGGACTCCCCGTGGATGAGCAGTTCTTC,CASSSGLPVDEQFF
TRBV3-1,-,TRBD1,TRBJ2-6,TGTGCCAGCAGCCTCCGGGGGACAGGCCTCTCTGGGTTCAACGTCCTGACTTTC,CASSLRGTGLSGFNVLTF
TRBV11-3,many,TRBD1,TRBJ2-4,TGTGCCAGCAGCTTCTCCACCGGGACAGAGAACTTC,CASSFSTGTENF
TRBV10-3,many,-,TRBJ2-5,TGTGCCATCAGTGCGACGGGGGAGACCCAGTACTTC,CAISATGETQYF
TRBV15,many,-,TRBJ1-2,TGTGCCACCAGCAGAGATTTGAAGGGCTATGGCTACACCTTC,CATSRDLKGYGYTF
TRBV5-1,-,TRBD2,TRBJ2-1,TGCGCCAGCAGCTTGGTAGCCTCGACTAGCGGGAGCTACAATGAGCAGTTCTTC,CASSLVASTSGSYNEQFF
TRBV19,many,TRBD1,TRBJ2-1,TGTGCCAGTAGTATCCCGACAGGGGTCCCCTACAATGAGCAGTTCTTC,CASSIPTGVPYNEQFF
TRBV5-1,-,TRBD2,TRBJ2-1,TGCGCCAGCAGCTTACCATCCGGGACTAGCGGGATCGATGAGCAGTTCTTC,CASSLPSGTSGIDEQFF
TRBV12-3/TRBV12-4,-,-,TRBJ1-5,TGTGCCAGCAGTTTGAGTGACAATCAGCCCCAGCATTTT,CASSLSDNQPQHF
TRBV6-1,many,-,TRBJ2-2,TGTGCCAGCAGTGAACCTGACAGATACGCGAACACCGGGGAGCTGTTTTTT,CASSEPDRYANTGELFF
TRBV20-1,-,TRBD1,TRBJ1-1,TGCAGTGCTCGGGACAGGCACACTGAAGCTTTCTTT,CSARDRHTEAFF
TRBV7-2,many,-,TRBJ2-4,TGTGCCAGCAGCCCTAAAGGGTTAGCCAAAAACATTCAGTACTTC,CASSPKGLAKNIQYF